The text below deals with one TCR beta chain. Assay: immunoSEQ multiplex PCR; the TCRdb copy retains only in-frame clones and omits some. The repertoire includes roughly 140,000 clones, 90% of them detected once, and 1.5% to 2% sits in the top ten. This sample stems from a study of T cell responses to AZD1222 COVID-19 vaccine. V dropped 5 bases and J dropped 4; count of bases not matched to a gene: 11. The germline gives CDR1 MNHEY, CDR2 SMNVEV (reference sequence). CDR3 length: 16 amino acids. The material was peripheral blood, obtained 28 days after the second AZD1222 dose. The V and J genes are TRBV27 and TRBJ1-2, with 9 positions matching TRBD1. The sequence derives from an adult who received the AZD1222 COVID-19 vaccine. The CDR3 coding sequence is TGTGCCAGCAGTCCGGGGACAGGGCAGGCGGTCTATGGCTACACCTTC. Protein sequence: CASSPGTGQAVYGYTF.